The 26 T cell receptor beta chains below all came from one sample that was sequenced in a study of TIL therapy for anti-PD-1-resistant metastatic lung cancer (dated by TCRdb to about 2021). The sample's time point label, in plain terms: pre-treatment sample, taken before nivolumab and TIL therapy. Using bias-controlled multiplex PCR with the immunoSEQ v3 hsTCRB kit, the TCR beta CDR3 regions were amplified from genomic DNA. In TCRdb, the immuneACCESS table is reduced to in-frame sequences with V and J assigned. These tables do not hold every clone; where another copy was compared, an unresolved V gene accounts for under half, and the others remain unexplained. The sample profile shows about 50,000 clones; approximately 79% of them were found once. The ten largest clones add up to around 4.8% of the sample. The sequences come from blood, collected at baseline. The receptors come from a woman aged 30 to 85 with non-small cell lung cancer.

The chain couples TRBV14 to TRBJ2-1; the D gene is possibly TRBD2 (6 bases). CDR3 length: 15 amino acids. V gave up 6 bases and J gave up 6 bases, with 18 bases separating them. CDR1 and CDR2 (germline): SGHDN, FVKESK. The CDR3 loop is CASRIKGVGGNEQFF. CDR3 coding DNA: TGTGCCAGCAGAATAAAAGGGGTGGGGGGCAATGAGCAGTTCTTC. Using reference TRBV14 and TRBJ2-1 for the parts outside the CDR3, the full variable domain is EAGVTQFPSHSVIEKGQTVTLRCDPISGHDNLYWYRRVMGKEIKFLLHFVKESKQDESGMPNNRFLAERTGGTYSTLKVQPAELEDSGVYFCASRIKGVGGNEQFFGPGTRLTVL.

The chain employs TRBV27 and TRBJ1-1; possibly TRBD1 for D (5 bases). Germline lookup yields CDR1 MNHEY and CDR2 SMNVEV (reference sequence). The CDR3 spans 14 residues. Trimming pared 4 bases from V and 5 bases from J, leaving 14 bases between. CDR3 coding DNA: TGTGCCAGCAGTTCACTTCTGGGGGGTACTGAAGCTTTCTTT. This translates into CASSSLLGGTEAFF.

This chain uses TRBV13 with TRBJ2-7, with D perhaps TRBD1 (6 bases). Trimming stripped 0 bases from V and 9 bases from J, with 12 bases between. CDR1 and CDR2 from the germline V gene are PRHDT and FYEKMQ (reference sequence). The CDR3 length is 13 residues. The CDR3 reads CASSLGVGGPQYF. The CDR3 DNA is TGTGCCAGCAGCTTAGGGGTAGGGGGACCGCAGTACTTC.

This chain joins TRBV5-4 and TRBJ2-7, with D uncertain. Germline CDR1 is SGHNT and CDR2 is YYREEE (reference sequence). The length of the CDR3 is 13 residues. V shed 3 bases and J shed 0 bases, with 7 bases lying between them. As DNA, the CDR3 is TGTGCCAGCAGCTCGCCCAGCTCCTACGAGCAGTACTTC. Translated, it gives CASSSPSSYEQYF.

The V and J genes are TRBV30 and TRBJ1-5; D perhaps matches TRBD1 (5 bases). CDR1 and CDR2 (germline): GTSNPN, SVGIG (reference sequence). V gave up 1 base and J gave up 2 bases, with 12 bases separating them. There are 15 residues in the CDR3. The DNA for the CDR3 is TGTGCCTGGAGTGGGACATCCAGCCGCAATCAGCCCCAGCATTTT. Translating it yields CAWSGTSSRNQPQHF.

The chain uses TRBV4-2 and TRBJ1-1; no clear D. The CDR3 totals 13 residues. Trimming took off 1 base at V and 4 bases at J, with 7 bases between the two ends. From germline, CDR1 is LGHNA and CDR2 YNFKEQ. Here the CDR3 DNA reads TGTGCCAGCAGCCAAGGACCCCCCACTGAAGCTTTCTTT. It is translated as CASSQGPPTEAFF.

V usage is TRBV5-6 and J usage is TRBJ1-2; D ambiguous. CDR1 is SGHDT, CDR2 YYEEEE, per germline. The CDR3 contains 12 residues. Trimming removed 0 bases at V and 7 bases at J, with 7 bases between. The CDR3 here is CASSLGSGGYTF. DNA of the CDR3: TGTGCCAGCAGCTTGGGTTCGGGTGGCTACACCTTC.

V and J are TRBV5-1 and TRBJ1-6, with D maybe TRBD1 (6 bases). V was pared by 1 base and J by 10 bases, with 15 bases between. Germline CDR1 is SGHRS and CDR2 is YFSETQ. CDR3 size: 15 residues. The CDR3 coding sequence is TGCGCCAGCAGCTTGCAGGGGCAGAATTACTCACCCCTCCACTTT. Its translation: CASSLQGQNYSPLHF.

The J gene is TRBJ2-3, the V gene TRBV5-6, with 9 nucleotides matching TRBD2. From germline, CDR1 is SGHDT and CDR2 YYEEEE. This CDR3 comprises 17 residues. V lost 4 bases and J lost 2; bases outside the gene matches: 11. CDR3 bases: TGTGCCAGCAGCCCGAGCTTGTTAGCGGGGGTCACAGATACGCAGTATTTT. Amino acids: CASSPSLLAGVTDTQYF.

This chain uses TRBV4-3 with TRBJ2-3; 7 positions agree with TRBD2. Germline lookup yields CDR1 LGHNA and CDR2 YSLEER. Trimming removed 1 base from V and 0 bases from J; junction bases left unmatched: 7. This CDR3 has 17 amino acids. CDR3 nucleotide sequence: TGCGCCAGCAGCCAAGCTTGGAGCGGGACGAGCACAGATACGCAGTATTTT. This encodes CASSQAWSGTSTDTQYF.

The CDR3 spells CASSLGMASYGYTF. CDR3 nucleotide sequence: TGTGCCAGCAGCTTGGGCATGGCTAGCTATGGCTACACCTTC. This sequence joins TRBV11-2 and TRBJ1-2; D not resolved. The V gene lost 3 bases and the J gene lost 4 bases, with 12 bases spanning the gap. The CDR3 runs to 14 residues. Germline loops: CDR1 SGHAT, CDR2 FQNNGV.

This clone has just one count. Here the CDR3 reads CASSQQDSYTDTQYF. CDR3 bases: TGCGCCAGCAGCCAGCAGGACTCCTACACAGATACGCAGTATTTT. The rearrangement joins TRBV4-1 to TRBJ2-3; tentatively, D is TRBD2 (5 bases). This CDR3 spans 15 amino acids. V was trimmed by 3 bases and J by 2 bases, leaving 12 bases between them. Germline V gene sequence: CDR1 MGHRA, CDR2 YSYEKL.

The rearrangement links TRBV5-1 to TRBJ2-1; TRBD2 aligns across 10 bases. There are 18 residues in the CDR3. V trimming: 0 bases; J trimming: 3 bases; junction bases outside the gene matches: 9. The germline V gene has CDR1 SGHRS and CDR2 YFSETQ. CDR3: CASSLELAGDYDYNEQFF. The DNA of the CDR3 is TGCGCCAGCAGCTTGGAGCTAGCGGGGGATTACGACTACAATGAGCAGTTCTTC.

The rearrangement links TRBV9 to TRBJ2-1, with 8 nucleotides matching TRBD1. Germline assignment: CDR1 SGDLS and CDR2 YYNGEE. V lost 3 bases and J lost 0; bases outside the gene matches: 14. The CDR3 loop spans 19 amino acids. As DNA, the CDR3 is TGTGCCAGCAGCGCCCCGGGACAGGATTCTTCGAGCTCCTACAATGAGCAGTTCTTC. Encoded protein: CASSAPGQDSSSSYNEQFF.

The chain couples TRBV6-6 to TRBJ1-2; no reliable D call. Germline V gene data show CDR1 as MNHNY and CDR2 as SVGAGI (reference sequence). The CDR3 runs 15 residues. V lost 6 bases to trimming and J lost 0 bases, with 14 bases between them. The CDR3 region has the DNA TGTGCCAGCAGACCGATCCCAGCGGCTAACTATGGCTACACCTTC. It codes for CASRPIPAANYGYTF.

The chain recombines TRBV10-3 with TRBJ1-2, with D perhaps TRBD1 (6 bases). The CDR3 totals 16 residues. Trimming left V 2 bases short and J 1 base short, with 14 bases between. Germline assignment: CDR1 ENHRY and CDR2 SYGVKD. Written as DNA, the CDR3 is TGTGCCATCAGTGAGGAAGACGGGGGCGGTAACTATGGCTACACCTTC. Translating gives CAISEEDGGGNYGYTF.

Here the CDR3 reads CASSPPGNSGNTIYF. In DNA form, the CDR3 reads TGCGCCAGCAGCCCCCCCGGCAACTCTGGAAACACCATATATTTT. This chain connects TRBV4-1 to TRBJ1-3; D call uncertain. The V end lost 4 bases, the J end lost 0 bases, and 10 bases lay between the germline ends. CDR1 MGHRA and CDR2 YSYEKL come from the germline V gene. This CDR3 spans 15 amino acids.

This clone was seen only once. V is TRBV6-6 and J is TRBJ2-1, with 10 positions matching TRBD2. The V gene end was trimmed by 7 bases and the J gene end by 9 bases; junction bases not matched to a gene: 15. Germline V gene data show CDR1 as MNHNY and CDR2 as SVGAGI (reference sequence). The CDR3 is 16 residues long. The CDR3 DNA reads TGTGCCAGCACCACACTTCCAGCGGGAGGGCCGGTTGAGCAGTTCTTC. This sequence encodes CASTTLPAGGPVEQFF.

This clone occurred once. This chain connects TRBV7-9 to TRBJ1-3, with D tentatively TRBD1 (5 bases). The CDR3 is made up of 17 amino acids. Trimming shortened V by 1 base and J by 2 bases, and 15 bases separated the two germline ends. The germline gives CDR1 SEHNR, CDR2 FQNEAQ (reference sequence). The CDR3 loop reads CASSLGLLGTPGNTIYF. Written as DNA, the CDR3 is TGTGCCAGCAGCTTAGGGTTGTTGGGGACGCCTGGAAACACCATATATTTT.

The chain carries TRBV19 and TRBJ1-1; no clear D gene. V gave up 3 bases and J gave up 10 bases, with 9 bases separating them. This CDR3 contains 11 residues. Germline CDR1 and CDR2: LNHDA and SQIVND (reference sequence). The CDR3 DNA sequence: TGTGCCAGTAGTATCCGGGAGTCAGCTTTCTTT. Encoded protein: CASSIRESAFF.

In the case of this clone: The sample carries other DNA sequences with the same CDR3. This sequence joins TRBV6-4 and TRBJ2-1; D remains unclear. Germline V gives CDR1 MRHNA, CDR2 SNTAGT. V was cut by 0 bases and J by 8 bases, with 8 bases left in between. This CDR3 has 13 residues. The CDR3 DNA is TGTGCCAGCAGTGACTCGGCTAGGGATGAGCAGTTCTTC. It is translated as CASSDSARDEQFF.

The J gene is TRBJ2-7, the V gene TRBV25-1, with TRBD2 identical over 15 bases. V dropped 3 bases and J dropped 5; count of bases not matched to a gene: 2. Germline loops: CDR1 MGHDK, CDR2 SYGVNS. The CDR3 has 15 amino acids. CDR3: CASSEGLAGGDEQYF. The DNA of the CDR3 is TGTGCCAGCAGTGAGGGACTAGCGGGAGGCGACGAGCAGTACTTC.

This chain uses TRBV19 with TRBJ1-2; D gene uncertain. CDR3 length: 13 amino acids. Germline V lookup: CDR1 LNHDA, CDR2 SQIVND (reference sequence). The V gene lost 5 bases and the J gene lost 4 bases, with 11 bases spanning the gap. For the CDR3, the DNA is TGTGCCAGTAGTGGGGATCGGAGCTATGGCTACACCTTC. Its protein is CASSGDRSYGYTF.

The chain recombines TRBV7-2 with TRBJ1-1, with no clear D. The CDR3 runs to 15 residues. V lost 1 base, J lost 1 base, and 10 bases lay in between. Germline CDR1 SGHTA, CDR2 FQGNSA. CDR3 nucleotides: TGTGCCAGCAGCTTAGACGGATATGGGAACACTGAAGCTTTCTTT. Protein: CASSLDGYGNTEAFF.

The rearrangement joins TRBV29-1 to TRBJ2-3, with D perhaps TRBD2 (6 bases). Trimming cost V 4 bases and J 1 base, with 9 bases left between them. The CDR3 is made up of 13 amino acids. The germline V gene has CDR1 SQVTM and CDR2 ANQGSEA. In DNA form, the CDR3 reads TGCAGCGTTGTCTCTAGCGGCACAGATACGCAGTATTTT. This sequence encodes CSVVSSGTDTQYF.

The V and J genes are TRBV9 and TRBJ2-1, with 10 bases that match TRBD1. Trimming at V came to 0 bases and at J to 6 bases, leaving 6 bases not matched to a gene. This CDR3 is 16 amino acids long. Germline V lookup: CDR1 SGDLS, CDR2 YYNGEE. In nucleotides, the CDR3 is TGTGCCAGCAGCGTAGTACCGGGACAGGGGCCCAATGAGCAGTTCTTC. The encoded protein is CASSVVPGQGPNEQFF.